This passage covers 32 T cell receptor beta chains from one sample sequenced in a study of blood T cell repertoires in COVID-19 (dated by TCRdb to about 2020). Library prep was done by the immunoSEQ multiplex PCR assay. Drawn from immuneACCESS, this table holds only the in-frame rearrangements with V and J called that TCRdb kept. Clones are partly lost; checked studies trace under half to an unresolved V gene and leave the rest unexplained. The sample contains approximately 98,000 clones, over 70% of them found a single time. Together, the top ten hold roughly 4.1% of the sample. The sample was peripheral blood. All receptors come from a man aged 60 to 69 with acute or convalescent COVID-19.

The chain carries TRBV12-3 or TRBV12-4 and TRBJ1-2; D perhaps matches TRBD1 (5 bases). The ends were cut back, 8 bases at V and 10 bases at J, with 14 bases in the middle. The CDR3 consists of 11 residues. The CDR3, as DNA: TGTGCCAGCTCCGGACACGAAGACTACACCTTC. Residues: CASSGHEDYTF.

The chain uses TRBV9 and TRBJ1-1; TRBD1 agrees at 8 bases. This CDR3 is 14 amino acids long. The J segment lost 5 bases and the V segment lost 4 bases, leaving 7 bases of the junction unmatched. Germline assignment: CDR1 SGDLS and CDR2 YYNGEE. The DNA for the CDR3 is TGTGCCAGCAGCCCTGGACAGGGTCGGACTGAAGCTTTCTTT. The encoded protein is CASSPGQGRTEAFF. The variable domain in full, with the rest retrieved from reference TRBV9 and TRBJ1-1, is DSGVTQTPKHLITATGQRVTLRCSPRSGDLSVYWYQQSLDQGLQFLIQYYNGEERAKGNILERFSAQQFPDLHSELNLSSLELGDSALYFCASSPGQGRTEAFFGQGTRLTVV.

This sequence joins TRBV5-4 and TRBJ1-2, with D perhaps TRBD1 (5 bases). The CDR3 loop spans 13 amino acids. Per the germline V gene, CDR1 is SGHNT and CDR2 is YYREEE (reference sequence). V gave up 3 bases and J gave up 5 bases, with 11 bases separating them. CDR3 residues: CASSSGRAYGYTF. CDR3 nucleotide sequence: TGTGCCAGCAGCTCAGGCAGGGCATATGGCTACACCTTC.

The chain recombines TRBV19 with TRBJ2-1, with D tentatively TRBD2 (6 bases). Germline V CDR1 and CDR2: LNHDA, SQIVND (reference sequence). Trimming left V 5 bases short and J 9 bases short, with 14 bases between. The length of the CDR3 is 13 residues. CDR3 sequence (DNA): TGTGCCAGTAGTTCGGGGGAGGTCAGTGAGCAGTTCTTC. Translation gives CASSSGEVSEQFF.

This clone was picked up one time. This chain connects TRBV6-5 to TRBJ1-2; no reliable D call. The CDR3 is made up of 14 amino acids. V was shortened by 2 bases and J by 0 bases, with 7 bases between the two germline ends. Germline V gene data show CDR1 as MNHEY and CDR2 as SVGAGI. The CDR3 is CASSYDSANYGYTF. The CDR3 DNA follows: TGTGCCAGCAGTTACGATTCAGCTAACTATGGCTACACCTTC.

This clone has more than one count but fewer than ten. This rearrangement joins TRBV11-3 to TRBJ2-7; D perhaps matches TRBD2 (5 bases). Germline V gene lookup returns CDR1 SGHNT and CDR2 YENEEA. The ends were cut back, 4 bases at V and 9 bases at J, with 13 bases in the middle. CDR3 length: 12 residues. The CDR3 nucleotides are TGTGCCAGCAGCTCCCCTCCCGGAGGGCAGTACGTC. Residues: CASSSPPGGQYV.

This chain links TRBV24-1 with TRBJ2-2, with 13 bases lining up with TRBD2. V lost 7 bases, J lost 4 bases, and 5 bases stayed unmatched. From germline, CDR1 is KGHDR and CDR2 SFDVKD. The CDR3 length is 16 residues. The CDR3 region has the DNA TGTGCCACCAGCTCGCGGACTAGCGGGAGCACCGGGGAGCTGTTTTTT. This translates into CATSSRTSGSTGELFF.

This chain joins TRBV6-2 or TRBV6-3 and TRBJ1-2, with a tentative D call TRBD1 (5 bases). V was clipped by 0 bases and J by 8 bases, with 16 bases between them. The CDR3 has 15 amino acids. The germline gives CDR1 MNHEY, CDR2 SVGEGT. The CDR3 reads CASSYSSSRAEGYTF. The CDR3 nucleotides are TGTGCCAGCAGTTACTCGAGTAGCAGGGCGGAAGGCTACACCTTC.

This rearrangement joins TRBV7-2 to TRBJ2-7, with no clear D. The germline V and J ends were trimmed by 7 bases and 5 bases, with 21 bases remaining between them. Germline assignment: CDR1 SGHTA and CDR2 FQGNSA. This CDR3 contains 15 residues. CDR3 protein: CASTLRGYGYDEQYF. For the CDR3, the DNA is TGTGCCAGCACCCTACGTGGTTACGGTTACGACGAGCAGTACTTC.

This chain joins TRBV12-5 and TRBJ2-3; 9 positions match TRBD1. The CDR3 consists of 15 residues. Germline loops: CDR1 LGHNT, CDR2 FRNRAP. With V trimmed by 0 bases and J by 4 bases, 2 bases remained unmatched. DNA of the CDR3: TGTGCTAGTGGTTTGGTACAGGGGGCAGCAGATACGCAGTATTTT. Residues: CASGLVQGAADTQYF. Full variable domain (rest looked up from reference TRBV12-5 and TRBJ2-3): DARVTQTPRHKVTEMGQEVTMRCQPILGHNTVFWYRQTMMQGLELLAYFRNRAPLDDSGMPKDRFSAEMPDATLATLKIQPSEPRDSAVYFCASGLVQGAADTQYFGPGTRLTVL.

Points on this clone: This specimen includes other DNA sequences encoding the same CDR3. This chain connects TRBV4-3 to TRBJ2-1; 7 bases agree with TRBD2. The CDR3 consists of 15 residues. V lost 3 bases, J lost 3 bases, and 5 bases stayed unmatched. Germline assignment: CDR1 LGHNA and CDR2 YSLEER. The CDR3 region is CASSQPSGGYNEQFF. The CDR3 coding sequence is TGCGCCAGCAGCCAGCCTAGCGGAGGCTACAATGAGCAGTTCTTC.

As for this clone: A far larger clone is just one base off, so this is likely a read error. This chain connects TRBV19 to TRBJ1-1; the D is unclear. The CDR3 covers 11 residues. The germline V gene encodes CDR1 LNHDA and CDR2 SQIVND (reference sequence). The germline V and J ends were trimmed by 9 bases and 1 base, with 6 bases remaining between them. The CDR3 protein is CASRKNTEAFF. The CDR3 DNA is TGTGCCAGCAGGAAGAACACTGAAGCTTTCTTT. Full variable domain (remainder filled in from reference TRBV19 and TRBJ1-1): DGGITQSPKYLFRKEGQNVTLSCEQNLNHDAMYWYRQDPGQGLRLIYYSQIVNDFQKGDIAEGYSVSREKKESFPLTVTSAQKNPTAFYLCASRKNTEAFFGQGTRLTVV.

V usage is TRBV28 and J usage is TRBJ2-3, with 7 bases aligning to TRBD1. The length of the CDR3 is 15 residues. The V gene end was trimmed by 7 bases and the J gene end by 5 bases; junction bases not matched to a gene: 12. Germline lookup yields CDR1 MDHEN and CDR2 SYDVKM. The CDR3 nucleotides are TGTGCCAGCAATTTGAGGACAGGAGCAGGAGATACGCAGTATTTT. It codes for CASNLRTGAGDTQYF.

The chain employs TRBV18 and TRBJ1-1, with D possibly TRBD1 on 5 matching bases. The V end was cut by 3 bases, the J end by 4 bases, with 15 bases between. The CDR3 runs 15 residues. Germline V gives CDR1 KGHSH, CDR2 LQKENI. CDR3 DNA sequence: TGTGCCAGCTCACCTATGGAAATGGGGGGCACTGAAGCTTTCTTT. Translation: CASSPMEMGGTEAFF.

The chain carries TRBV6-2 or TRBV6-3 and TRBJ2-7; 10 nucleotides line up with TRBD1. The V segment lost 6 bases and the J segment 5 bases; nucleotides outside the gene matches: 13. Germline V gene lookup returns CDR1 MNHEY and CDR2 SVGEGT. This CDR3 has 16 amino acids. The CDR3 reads CASSPSPGTGDNEQYF. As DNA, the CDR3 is TGTGCCAGCAGCCCTTCCCCCGGGACAGGGGATAACGAGCAGTACTTC.

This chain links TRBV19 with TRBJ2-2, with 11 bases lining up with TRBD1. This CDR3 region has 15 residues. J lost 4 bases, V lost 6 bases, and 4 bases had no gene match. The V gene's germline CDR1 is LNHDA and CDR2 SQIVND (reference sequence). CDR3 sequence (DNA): TGTGCCAGTAGCACCGGGACAGGGGGCACCGGGGAGCTGTTTTTT. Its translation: CASSTGTGGTGELFF.

The CDR3 protein is CASSQQGQPQHF. The CDR3 DNA follows: TGTGCCAGCAGTCAACAGGGTCAGCCCCAGCATTTT. The J gene is TRBJ1-5, the V gene TRBV27, with TRBD1 as a possible D gene (6 bases). Deletions cut 5 bases from V and 6 bases from J, with 8 bases between. The length of the CDR3 is 12 residues. Looked up from germline, CDR1 is MNHEY and CDR2 is SMNVEV (reference sequence).

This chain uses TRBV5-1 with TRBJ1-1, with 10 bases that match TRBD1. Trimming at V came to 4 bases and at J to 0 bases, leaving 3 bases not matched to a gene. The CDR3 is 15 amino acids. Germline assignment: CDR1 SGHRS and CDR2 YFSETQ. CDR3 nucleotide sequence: TGCGCCAGCAGCGCGGACAGGGGGTTGAACACTGAAGCTTTCTTT. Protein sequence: CASSADRGLNTEAFF.

This CDR3 is CASSYGGTVQETQYF. The CDR3 bases are TGTGCCAGCAGTTACGGGGGGACAGTCCAAGAGACCCAGTACTTC. The chain recombines TRBV6-6 with TRBJ2-5, with D maybe TRBD1 (7 bases). Germline CDR1 and CDR2: MNHNY and SVGAGI (reference sequence). The V and J ends lost 2 bases and 1 base respectively, with 11 bases between them. This CDR3 contains 15 residues.

The CDR3 region is CASSVELAGVDTQYF. The CDR3 nucleotides are TGTGCCAGCAGCGTAGAACTAGCGGGAGTGGATACGCAGTATTTT. V gene TRBV9 combines with J gene TRBJ2-3, with 11 bases that match TRBD2. Germline CDR1 SGDLS, CDR2 YYNGEE. There are 15 residues in the CDR3. V was pared by 0 bases and J by 6 bases, with 3 bases of the junction left unmatched.

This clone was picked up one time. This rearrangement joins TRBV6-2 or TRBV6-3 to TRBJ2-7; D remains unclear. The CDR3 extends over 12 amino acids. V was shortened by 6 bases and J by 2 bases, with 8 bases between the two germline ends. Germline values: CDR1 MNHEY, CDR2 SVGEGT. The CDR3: CASSPRTYEQYV. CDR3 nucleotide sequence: TGTGCCAGCAGCCCTCGTACCTACGAGCAGTACGTC.

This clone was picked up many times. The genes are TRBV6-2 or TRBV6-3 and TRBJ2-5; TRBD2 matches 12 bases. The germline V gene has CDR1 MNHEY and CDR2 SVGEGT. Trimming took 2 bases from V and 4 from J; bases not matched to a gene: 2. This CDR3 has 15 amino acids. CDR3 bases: TGTGCCAGCAGTTACCCGGGACTAGCGGGAGAGACCCAGTACTTC. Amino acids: CASSYPGLAGETQYF.

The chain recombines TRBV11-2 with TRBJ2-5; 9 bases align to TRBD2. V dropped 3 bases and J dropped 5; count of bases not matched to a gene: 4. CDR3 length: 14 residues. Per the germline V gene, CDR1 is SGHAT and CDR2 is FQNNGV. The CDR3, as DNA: TGTGCCAGCAGCTTCGCTAGCGGGGATGAGACCCAGTACTTC. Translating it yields CASSFASGDETQYF.

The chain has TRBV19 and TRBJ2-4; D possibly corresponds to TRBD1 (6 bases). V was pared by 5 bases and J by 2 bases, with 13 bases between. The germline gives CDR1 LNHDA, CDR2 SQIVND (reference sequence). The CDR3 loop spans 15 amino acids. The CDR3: CASSGIDRTKNIQYF. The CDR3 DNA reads TGTGCCAGTAGTGGGATAGACAGGACCAAAAACATTCAGTACTTC.

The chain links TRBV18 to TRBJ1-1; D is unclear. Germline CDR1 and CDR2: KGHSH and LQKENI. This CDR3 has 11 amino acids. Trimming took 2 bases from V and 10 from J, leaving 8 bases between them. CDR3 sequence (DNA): TGTGCCAGCTCACCAGGGGAGGGAGCTTTCTTT. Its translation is CASSPGEGAFF.

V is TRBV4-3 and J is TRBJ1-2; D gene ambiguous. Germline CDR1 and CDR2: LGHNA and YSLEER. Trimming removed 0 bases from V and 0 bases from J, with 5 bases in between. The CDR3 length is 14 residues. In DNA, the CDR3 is TGCGCCAGCAGCCAAGATCGGTCTAACTATGGCTACACCTTC. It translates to CASSQDRSNYGYTF.

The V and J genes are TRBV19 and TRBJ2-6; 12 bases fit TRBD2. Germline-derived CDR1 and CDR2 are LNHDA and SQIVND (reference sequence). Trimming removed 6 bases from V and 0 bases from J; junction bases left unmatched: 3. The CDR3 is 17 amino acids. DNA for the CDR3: TGTGCCAGTAGCCCGACTAGCGGGAGCTCTGGGGCCAACGTCCTGACTTTC. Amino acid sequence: CASSPTSGSSGANVLTF.

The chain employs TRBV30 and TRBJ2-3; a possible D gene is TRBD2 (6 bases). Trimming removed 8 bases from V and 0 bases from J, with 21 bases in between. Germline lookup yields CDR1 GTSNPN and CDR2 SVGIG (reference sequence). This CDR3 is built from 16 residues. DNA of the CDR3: TGTGCCGCCTGCCGGGGAGAGGGACTTAGCACAGATACGCAGTATTTT. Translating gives CAACRGEGLSTDTQYF.

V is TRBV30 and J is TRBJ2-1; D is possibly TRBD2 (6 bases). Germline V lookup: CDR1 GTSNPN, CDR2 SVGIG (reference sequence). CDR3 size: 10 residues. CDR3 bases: TGTGCGGTGGGGAGGAATGAGCAGTTCTTC. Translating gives CAVGRNEQFF.

Here the CDR3 DNA reads TGTGCCAGCTCATCGGGACAGGGGGCCTATGGCTACACCTTC. It encodes CASSSGQGAYGYTF. The V gene is TRBV19, the J gene TRBJ1-2; 12 positions agree with TRBD1. The CDR3 loop spans 14 amino acids. V shed 9 bases, J shed 4 bases, and the junction held 6 bases outside the gene matches. Looked up from germline, CDR1 is LNHDA and CDR2 is SQIVND (reference sequence).

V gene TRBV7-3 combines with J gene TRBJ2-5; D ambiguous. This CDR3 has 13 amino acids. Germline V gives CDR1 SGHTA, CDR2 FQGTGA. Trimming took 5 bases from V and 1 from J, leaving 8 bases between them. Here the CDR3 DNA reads TGTGCCAGCAGCCCTGGTAGCCAAGAGACCCAGTACTTC. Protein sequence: CASSPGSQETQYF.

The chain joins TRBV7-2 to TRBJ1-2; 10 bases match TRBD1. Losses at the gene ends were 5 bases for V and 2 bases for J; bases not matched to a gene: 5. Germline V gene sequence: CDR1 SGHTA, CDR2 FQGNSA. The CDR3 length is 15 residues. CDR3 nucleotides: TGTGCCAGCAGCCCGGGACAGGGGTTCAACTATGGCTACACCTTC. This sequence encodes CASSPGQGFNYGYTF.